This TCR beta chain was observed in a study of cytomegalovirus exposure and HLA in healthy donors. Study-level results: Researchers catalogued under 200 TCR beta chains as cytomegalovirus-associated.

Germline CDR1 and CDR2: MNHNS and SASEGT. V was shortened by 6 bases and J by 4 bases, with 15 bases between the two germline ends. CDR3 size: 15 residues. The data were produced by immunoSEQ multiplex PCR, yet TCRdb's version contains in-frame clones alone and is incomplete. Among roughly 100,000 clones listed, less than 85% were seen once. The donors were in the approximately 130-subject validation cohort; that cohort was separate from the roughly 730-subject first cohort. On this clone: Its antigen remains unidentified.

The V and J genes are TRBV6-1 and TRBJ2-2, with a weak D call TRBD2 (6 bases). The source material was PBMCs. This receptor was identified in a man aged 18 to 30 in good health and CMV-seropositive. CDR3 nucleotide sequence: TGTGCCAGCAGGTGGACTACCGAGGGCACCGGGGAGCTGTTTTTT. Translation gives CASRWTTEGTGELFF.